The 30 T cell receptor beta chains listed next were all sequenced from one sample in a study of blood T cell repertoires in COVID-19. Produced via immunoSEQ multiplex PCR; TCRdb's table is partial and in-frame only. The sample records under 45,000 clones, around four fifths being singletons. Material for sequencing was peripheral blood. The receptors derive from a man aged 45 to 65 with active COVID-19.

The V gene is TRBV5-4, the J gene TRBJ2-6; D possibly corresponds to TRBD1 (5 bases). The germline V and J ends were trimmed by 1 base and 2 bases, with 7 bases remaining between them. CDR3 size: 15 residues. Germline values: CDR1 SGHNT, CDR2 YYREEE (reference sequence). For the CDR3, the DNA is TGTGCCAGCAGCTTGAAAGGGGCTGGGGCCAACGTCCTGACTTTC. Translation: CASSLKGAGANVLTF.

The chain recombines TRBV5-4 with TRBJ1-1, with D uncertain. V gave up 1 base and J gave up 1 base, with 5 bases separating them. This CDR3 spans 13 amino acids. Germline V lookup: CDR1 SGHNT, CDR2 YYREEE (reference sequence). This chain's CDR3 is CASSLPQNTEAFF. For the CDR3, the DNA is TGTGCCAGCAGCTTGCCCCAGAACACTGAAGCTTTCTTT.

The rearrangement uses TRBV5-6 and TRBJ2-6, with TRBD2 matching 13 bases. Germline V gives CDR1 SGHDT, CDR2 YYEEEE. This CDR3 has 18 amino acids. V shed 4 bases and J 3 bases; nucleotides not matched to a gene: 7. As DNA, the CDR3 is TGTGCCAGCAGCCCCAGACTAGCGGGAGGATATGGGGCCAACGTCCTGACTTTC. It specifies CASSPRLAGGYGANVLTF.

The genes are TRBV19 and TRBJ2-5; possible D gene TRBD2, 5 bases. There are 13 residues in the CDR3. Germline V gives CDR1 LNHDA, CDR2 SQIVND (reference sequence). Trimming stripped 7 bases from V and 7 bases from J, with 16 bases between. The CDR3 is CASTPGVDGTQYF. The CDR3 DNA reads TGTGCCAGTACCCCCGGGGTTGATGGGACCCAGTACTTC. The whole variable domain, remainder taken from reference TRBV19 and TRBJ2-5, is DGGITQSPKYLFRKEGQNVTLSCEQNLNHDAMYWYRQDPGQGLRLIYYSQIVNDFQKGDIAEGYSVSREKKESFPLTVTSAQKNPTAFYLCASTPGVDGTQYFGPGTRLLVL.

V is TRBV4-2 and J is TRBJ2-1; D is possibly TRBD2 (6 bases). This CDR3 comprises 14 residues. Germline CDR1 reads LGHNA; CDR2 reads YNFKEQ. Trimming removed 1 base at V and 5 bases at J, with 9 bases between. The CDR3 loop reads CASSQGQRDNEQFF. The DNA for the CDR3 is TGTGCCAGCAGCCAAGGACAGCGGGACAATGAGCAGTTCTTC.

CDR3 sequence reads: CASSDRTGQYF. In DNA, the CDR3 is TGTGCCAGCAGTGATCGGACAGGGCAGTACTTC. V is TRBV2 and J is TRBJ2-7; 7 bases are shared with TRBD1. The length of the CDR3 is 11 residues. J was trimmed by 9 bases and V by 3 bases; bases with no gene match: 2. Germline assignment: CDR1 SNHLY and CDR2 FYNNEI.

This clone appeared a few times. J is TRBJ1-2 and V is TRBV5-1; 7 nucleotides match TRBD1. The CDR3 extends over 14 amino acids. Germline CDR1 is SGHRS and CDR2 is YFSETQ. V lost 4 bases and J lost 5; bases outside the gene matches: 8. In nucleotides, the CDR3 is TGCGCCAGCAGCCCGAGGGCAGGGGGTTATGGCTACACCTTC. This codes for CASSPRAGGYGYTF.

The chain links TRBV11-1 to TRBJ1-5; D is undetermined. Trimming took 5 bases from V and 5 from J, leaving 10 bases between them. CDR1 is SGHAT and CDR2 is FQDESV in the germline V gene (reference sequence). This CDR3 region has 13 residues. The chain's CDR3 is CASSTMPDQPQHF. The CDR3 nucleotides read TGTGCCAGCAGCACAATGCCCGATCAGCCCCAGCATTTT.

The chain uses TRBV7-3 and TRBJ1-2, with 10 bases that match TRBD1. Germline values: CDR1 SGHTA, CDR2 FQGTGA. V was pared by 2 bases and J by 8 bases, with 5 bases of the junction left unmatched. The CDR3 contains 14 residues. CDR3 amino acids: CASSLGTGAGGYTF. CDR3 nucleotide sequence: TGTGCCAGCAGCTTAGGGACAGGGGCTGGAGGCTACACCTTC.

This chain uses TRBV19 with TRBJ2-3, with 14 bases that match TRBD2. The V gene's germline CDR1 is LNHDA and CDR2 SQIVND (reference sequence). The CDR3 runs 16 residues. J gave up 2 bases and V 7 bases, and 5 bases lay outside the gene matches. The chain's CDR3 is CASKGTSGRTTDTQYF. CDR3 nucleotide sequence: TGTGCCAGTAAAGGGACTAGCGGGAGAACCACAGATACGCAGTATTTT.

Here the CDR3 reads CASRPLGRAGNEQFF. The DNA of the CDR3 is TGCGCCAGCAGACCCCTCGGGAGGGCGGGGAATGAGCAGTTCTTC. The genes are TRBV5-1 and TRBJ2-1, with 8 positions matching TRBD2. The germline CDR1 and CDR2 sequences are SGHRS and YFSETQ. This CDR3 is 15 amino acids long. V shed 5 bases, J shed 7 bases, and the junction held 11 bases outside the gene matches.

The chain employs TRBV18 and TRBJ1-6, with 9 nucleotides matching TRBD1. Germline V gives CDR1 KGHSH, CDR2 LQKENI. The CDR3 runs to 15 residues. Trimming took 4 bases from V and 7 from J; bases not matched to a gene: 5. Here the CDR3 reads CASSRGTGRNSPLHF. Written as DNA, the CDR3 is TGTGCCAGCTCACGAGGGACAGGGAGAAATTCACCCCTCCACTTT.

This sequence joins TRBV11-2 and TRBJ2-3; no definite D call. V lost 1 base and J 2 bases, leaving 7 bases between the germline ends. This CDR3 spans 14 amino acids. Looked up from germline, CDR1 is SGHAT and CDR2 is FQNNGV. The CDR3 is CASSLGSTTDTQYF. CDR3 in DNA: TGTGCCAGCAGCTTAGGATCTACCACAGATACGCAGTATTTT.

This chain joins TRBV6-6 and TRBJ1-5; a weak D match, TRBD1 (5 bases). Trimming shortened V by 3 bases and J by 3 bases, and 12 bases separated the two germline ends. Germline CDR1 reads MNHNY; CDR2 reads SVGAGI (reference sequence). This CDR3 has 15 residues. The CDR3 nucleotides read TGTGCCAGCAGTTATTCGGGGGAAGCCAATCAGCCCCAGCATTTT. This encodes CASSYSGEANQPQHF.

CDR3 bases: TGTGCCAGCAGCTCCCAGGGGCGCCGGACCGGGGAGCTGTTTTTT. It encodes CASSSQGRRTGELFF. The gene calls are TRBV11-2 and TRBJ2-2, with D possibly TRBD1 on 6 matching bases. CDR1 SGHAT and CDR2 FQNNGV come from the germline V gene. With 4 bases removed from V and 5 bases from J, the gap between germline ends came to 14 bases. This CDR3 region has 15 residues.

The chain recombines TRBV6-6 with TRBJ1-5; 8 nucleotides match TRBD1. Losses at the gene ends were 4 bases for V and 5 bases for J; bases not matched to a gene: 1. The germline V gene encodes CDR1 MNHNY and CDR2 SVGAGI (reference sequence). The CDR3 has 13 residues. CDR3: CASSLQGDQPQHF. The CDR3 bases are TGTGCCAGCAGTTTACAGGGGGATCAGCCCCAGCATTTT.

The chain recombines TRBV21-1 with TRBJ2-5; TRBD2 is taken as the D call from the table, unchecked against the DNA. TRBV21-1 is listed as a pseudogene. The CDR3 has 16 amino acids. The CDR3 loop is CASSKGEHKVEETQYF. The CDR3, as DNA: TGTGCCAGCAGCAAAGGAGAGCACAAAGTGGAGGAGACCCAGTACTTC.

This clone was seen a few times. This chain uses TRBV7-9 with TRBJ2-3; 8 bases are a match to TRBD2. V lost 10 bases and J lost 0; bases outside the gene matches: 6. Germline CDR1 reads SEHNR; CDR2 reads FQNEAQ (reference sequence). This CDR3 has 14 amino acids. The CDR3 sequence is CATPSGGSTDTQYF. The CDR3 region has the DNA TGTGCCACCCCATCGGGAGGGAGCACAGATACGCAGTATTTT.

The V and J genes are TRBV5-6 and TRBJ2-7, with D unclear. The CDR3 is 14 amino acids. Per the germline V gene, CDR1 is SGHDT and CDR2 is YYEEEE. V lost 0 bases and J 6 bases, leaving 13 bases between the germline ends. CDR3 loop: CASSLAVLFREQYF. The CDR3 region has the DNA TGTGCCAGCAGCTTGGCCGTCTTATTTCGCGAGCAGTACTTC.

V is TRBV30 and J is TRBJ1-5; D unresolved. CDR1 GTSNPN and CDR2 SVGIG come from the germline V gene (reference sequence). The CDR3 consists of 13 residues. Between the trimmed V and J ends, which lost 2 bases and 3 bases, there was a span of 8 bases. The CDR3 region is CAWSRENNQPQHF. CDR3 DNA sequence: TGTGCCTGGAGTCGAGAGAACAATCAGCCCCAGCATTTT.

The V and J genes are TRBV12-3 or TRBV12-4 and TRBJ1-1; tentatively, D is TRBD1 (5 bases). V was trimmed by 6 bases and J by 6 bases, leaving 14 bases between them. The CDR3 spans 13 residues. CDR3 region: CASSPAGDPEAFF. The CDR3 DNA follows: TGTGCCAGCAGCCCAGCGGGGGACCCTGAAGCTTTCTTT.

CDR3 amino acids: CASSPGGASTEAFF. CDR3 DNA sequence: TGTGCCAGCAGTCCGGGGGGCGCGAGCACTGAAGCTTTCTTT. The rearrangement joins TRBV28 to TRBJ1-1; maybe TRBD1 (6 bases). The CDR3 has 14 residues. Trimming removed 5 bases from V and 4 bases from J, with 14 bases in between. Germline V CDR1 and CDR2: MDHEN, SYDVKM.

The rearrangement links TRBV7-8 to TRBJ2-1; 8 bases line up with TRBD1. In germline, CDR1 is SGHVS, CDR2 FQNEAQ. With 2 bases clipped from V and 7 bases from J, the junction kept 10 bases outside the gene matches. The CDR3 totals 16 residues. The CDR3 DNA sequence: TGTGCCAGCAGCTTAAGGGCCGGGACAGGCTATAATGAGCAGTTCTTC. Its translation is CASSLRAGTGYNEQFF.

This clone was counted only a few times. This chain links TRBV28 with TRBJ2-7; tentatively, D is TRBD1 (6 bases). The CDR3 has 14 amino acids. Germline CDR1 MDHEN, CDR2 SYDVKM. Trimming cost V 5 bases and J 6 bases, with 17 bases left between them. The CDR3 here is CASSADLTGSEQYF. The CDR3 coding sequence is TGTGCCAGCAGTGCCGACTTAACAGGGTCCGAGCAGTACTTC.

This clone occurred once. The chain employs TRBV7-2 and TRBJ1-2; D possibly corresponds to TRBD1 (6 bases). Germline loops: CDR1 SGHTA, CDR2 FQGNSA. Deletions cut 2 bases from V and 3 bases from J, with 10 bases between. The CDR3 is made up of 14 amino acids. CDR3 bases: TGTGCCAGCAGCTTAACCAACAGGGACTATGGCTACACCTTC. Translating gives CASSLTNRDYGYTF.

Turning to this clone: The final CDR3 position lacks the conserved phenylalanine or tryptophan, pointing to a likely read error. The limits of the CDR3 on the DNA are not certain, so only TCRdb's listed CDR3 is given. This sequence joins TRBV3-1 (or the pseudogene TRBV3-2) and TRBJ2-7; TRBD2, the table's D call, lacks a check against the DNA. The CDR3 is 11 residues long, counting both termini. CDR1 is LGHDT, CDR2 YNNKEL, per germline (reference sequence). This CDR3 is CASSLRLAASI.

The chain uses TRBV5-6 and TRBJ1-5; D is uncertain. Trimming left V 2 bases short and J 0 bases short, with 9 bases between. Germline-derived CDR1 and CDR2 are SGHDT and YYEEEE. This CDR3 is 15 amino acids long. This CDR3 is CASSFGGYSNQPQHF. The CDR3, as DNA: TGTGCCAGCAGCTTTGGCGGATATAGCAATCAGCCCCAGCATTTT.

The V and J genes are TRBV5-1 and TRBJ2-1; 7 bases fit TRBD2. Germline V gives CDR1 SGHRS, CDR2 YFSETQ. The CDR3 runs to 15 residues. The V and J ends lost 2 bases and 5 bases, in that order; junction bases with no gene match: 7. The CDR3 is CASSFRLAVNNEQFF. CDR3 bases: TGCGCCAGCAGCTTTCGGCTAGCGGTCAACAATGAGCAGTTCTTC. Variable domain in full (rest from reference TRBV5-1 and TRBJ2-1): KAGVTQTPRYLIKTRGQQVTLSCSPISGHRSVSWYQQTPGQGLQFLFEYFSETQRNKGNFPGRFSGRQFSNSRSEMNVSTLELGDSALYLCASSFRLAVNNEQFFGPGTRLTVL.

CDR3 in amino acids: CASSQATSATYNEQFF. CDR3 in DNA: TGCGCCAGCAGCCAAGCTACTAGCGCAACCTACAATGAGCAGTTCTTC. This chain uses TRBV4-3 with TRBJ2-1; 7 nucleotides agree with TRBD2. The CDR3 is 16 residues long. V lost 1 base, J lost 2 bases, and 5 bases stayed unmatched. CDR1 and CDR2 (germline): LGHNA, YSLEER.

This chain connects TRBV12-3 or TRBV12-4 to TRBJ1-3; a possible D gene is TRBD1 (6 bases). The CDR3 spans 13 residues. V lost 7 bases and J 7 bases, leaving 14 bases between the germline ends. CDR3 protein: CASTPGVWNTIYF. The DNA of the CDR3 is TGTGCCAGCACCCCAGGGGTGTGGAACACCATATATTTT.